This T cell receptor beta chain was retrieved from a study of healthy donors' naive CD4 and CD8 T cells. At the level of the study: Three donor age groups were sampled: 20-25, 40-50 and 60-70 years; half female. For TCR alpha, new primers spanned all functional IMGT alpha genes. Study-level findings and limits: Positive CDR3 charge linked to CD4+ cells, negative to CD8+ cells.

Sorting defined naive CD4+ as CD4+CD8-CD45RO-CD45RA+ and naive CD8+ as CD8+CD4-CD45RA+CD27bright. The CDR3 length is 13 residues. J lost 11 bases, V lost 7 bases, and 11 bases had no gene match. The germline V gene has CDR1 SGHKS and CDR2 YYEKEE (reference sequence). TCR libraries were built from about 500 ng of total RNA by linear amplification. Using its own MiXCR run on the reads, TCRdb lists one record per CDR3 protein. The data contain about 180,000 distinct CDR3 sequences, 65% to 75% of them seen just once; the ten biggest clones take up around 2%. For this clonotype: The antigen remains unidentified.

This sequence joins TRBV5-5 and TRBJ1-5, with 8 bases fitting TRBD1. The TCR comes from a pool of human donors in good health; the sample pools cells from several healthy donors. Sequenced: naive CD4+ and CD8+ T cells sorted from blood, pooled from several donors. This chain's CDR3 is CASALQGAGSQHF. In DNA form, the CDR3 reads TGTGCCAGCGCCCTCCAGGGGGCAGGGTCCCAGCATTTT. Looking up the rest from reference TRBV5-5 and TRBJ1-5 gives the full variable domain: DAGVTQSPTHLIKTRGQQVTLRCSPISGHKSVSWYQQVLGQGPQFIFQYYEKEERGRGNFPDRFSARQFPNYSSELNVNALLLGDSALYLCASALQGAGSQHFGDGTRLSIL.